This T cell receptor beta chain emerged from a study of beta chain features in type 1 diabetes (dated by TCRdb to 2016 to 2019). As for the study more broadly: Mean age, gender distribution, total cell number and subset yield did not differ between patients and healthy donors. In the study, TCRB repertoires of sorted circulating CD4+ T cell subsets from recently diagnosed type 1 diabetes patients were compared with those of matched healthy donors. Whereas all 30 or so donors provided naive and central memory subsets, regulatory and stem cell-like memory subsets were isolated from just 8 patients and roughly 8 healthy donors. A total of some 110 million sorted cells were examined across all samples, and the number of cells per subset was strongly correlated with RNA yield.

The High Capacity cDNA Reverse Transcription Kit was used to reverse transcribe all of the isolated RNA, meaning that expressed TCRB transcripts were what got sequenced. Deep immunoSEQ sequencing was performed on naive, central memory and regulatory T cell samples, with an average of roughly 3.6 million total reads per sample. After sorted cells were lysed in RLT buffer, RNA was extracted with DNase-treated RNeasy Micro or Mini kits, with the choice depending on cell number. Each cell subset was processed separately to prevent cross-contamination, with patient and healthy donor samples processed together. The immunoSEQ multiplex PCR was used to amplify TCRB sequences from cDNA, generating 87-bp fragments that spanned the CDR3 region. Amplicons were sequenced on the Illumina HiSeq platform. Turning to the authors' computational methods: PCR bias was corrected computationally using synthetic template baselines, and reads within Hamming distance 2 were collapsed, with unmergeable singletons discarded. Reads were aligned against IMGT so that V, D and J genes, CDR3 length and insertions or deletions at six rearrangement sites could be assigned. Within each subset, clonotype counts were normalized to sorted cell number, after which true diversity and Gini coefficients were computed with the tcR R package. Repertoire sharing was quantified using the overlap coefficient calculated on TCRB nucleotide sequences. TCRdb took over this immuneACCESS table, retaining in-frame rearrangements with V and J assigned. Such tables are incomplete; in checked studies, under half of the missing clones stem from an unresolved V gene, and the remainder is unexplained. V and J calls and clone size are as listed in that table; D and trimming were resolved from the DNA. In this sample the table shows about 160,000 clones, 7.5% to 9.5% of which occur a single time. In total, the top ten clones hold around 0.5% of the sample.

The germline V gene gives CDR1 as SNHLY and CDR2 as FYNNEI. The CDR3 numbers 13 residues from cysteine through phenylalanine. Solely the CDR3 DNA is kept, with 39 bases framed from the first base. V loses 6 bases of germline sequence and J loses 4 bases, and the interval between the two ends is 10 bases. Each donor gave one peripheral blood draw, averaging around 0.11 L, which was collected into heparinised tubes. Using a panel that included CD45RO, CCR7, CD25, CD127, CD95 and CD27, naive, central memory, regulatory and stem cell-like memory CD4+ T cells were sorted on a BD FACSAria II. Every sorted population had a purity above 95%. PBMCs were separated immediately by Lymphoprep density gradient centrifugation and were stained directly, without being cultured. To minimize batch effects, samples were stained and sorted in pairs, one healthy donor with one patient per experiment. Paper-wide results and their limitations: At VDJ recombination sites, type 1 diabetes patients had fewer insertions and more deleted nucleotides, which implies abnormalities in thymic rearrangement. Only small numbers of individuals were included in the HLA sub-analyses, which left unresolved whether HLA type had any influence on TCRB rearrangement. Naive, central memory and regulatory TCRB repertoires appeared more similar among patients than among healthy donors. A moderate but significant shortening of TCRB CDR3 length was observed in type 1 diabetes patients in all four CD4+ subsets. Shorter templates might be favored by PCR, yet because patient and control samples were amplified and corrected together, any such skew would affect both groups equally. Because cDNA rather than genomic DNA was sequenced, highly expressing activated cells could have been over-represented, although no difference in activation and CD3 levels was found between groups.

Comment on this clone: The target of this receptor is not known. No much larger clonotype is one base removed from it; base qualities were not supplied.

The sequence is built from TRBV2 and TRBJ2-1, and TRBD1 may be the D gene, going by 5 matching bases. The source is a young woman with type 1 diabetes. Material: central memory CD4+ T cells from blood. CDR3 sequence: CASRDTQYNEQFF. The sequenced DNA is TGTGCCAGCAGGGACACCCAATACAATGAGCAGTTCTTC.